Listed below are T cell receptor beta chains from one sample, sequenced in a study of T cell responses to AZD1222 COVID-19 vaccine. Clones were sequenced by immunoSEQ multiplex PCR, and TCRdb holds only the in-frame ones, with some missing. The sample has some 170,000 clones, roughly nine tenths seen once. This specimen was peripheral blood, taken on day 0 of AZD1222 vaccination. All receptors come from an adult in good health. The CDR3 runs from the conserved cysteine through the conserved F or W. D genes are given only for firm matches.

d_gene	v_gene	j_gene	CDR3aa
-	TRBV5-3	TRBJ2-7	CARTQPTYEQYF
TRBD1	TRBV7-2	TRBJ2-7	CASSLWDRAYEQYF
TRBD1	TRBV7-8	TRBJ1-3	CASSLFSQGANSGNTIYF
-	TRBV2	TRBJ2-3	CASRIGDTQYF
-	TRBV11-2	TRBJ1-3	CASSLGTANSGNTIYF
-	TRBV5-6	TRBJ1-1	CASSHYTTGRNTEAFF
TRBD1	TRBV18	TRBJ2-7	CASSQGTGYPYEQYF
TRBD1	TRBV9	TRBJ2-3	CASSAMTGGLGDTQYF
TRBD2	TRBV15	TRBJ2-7	CATSRDAGETEYF
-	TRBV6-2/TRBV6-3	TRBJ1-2	CASSYLHTSYGYTF
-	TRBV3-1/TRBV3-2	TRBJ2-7	CASSQASGEYEQYF
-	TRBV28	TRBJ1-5	CASSTGWDQPQHF
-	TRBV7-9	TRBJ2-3	CASSRLSTDTQYF